Listed below are T cell receptor beta chains from one sample, sequenced in a study of blood T cell repertoires in COVID-19. Using immunoSEQ multiplex PCR, the repertoire was profiled, and TCRdb retains in-frame clones only, with some absent. The table lists approximately 210,000 clones, about 85% of them singletons. The sample was PBMCs or T cells enriched from blood (not recorded which). The receptors were sampled from a woman in her twenties or thirties who had recovered from COVID-19. Both conserved end residues are part of each CDR3. The order of the fields is D gene, clone size, J gene, CDR3 length, V gene, CDR3 DNA, CDR3 protein. A D gene is named only where the DNA matches it firmly. Some rows mark clone size as missing; the rest say once, few, many or name a class of expanded clone.

- - TRBJ1-1 16 TRBV4-2 TGTGCCAGCAGCCAAACAAAAACAGGGATGAACACTGAAGCTTTCTTT CASSQTKTGMNTEAFF
TRBD1 - TRBJ2-1 17 TRBV27 TGTGCCAGCAGTTCCCCCAGGGGGCGGAGCCGAAACAATGAGCAGTTCTTC CASSSPRGRSRNNEQFF
TRBD2 - TRBJ2-7 18 TRBV9 TGTGCCAGCAGCGTAGGAGGAACTAGCGGGATGGGCCAACCCCGGCAGTACTTC CASSVGGTSGMGQPRQYF
TRBD2 - TRBJ2-1 16 TRBV7-2 TGTGCCAGCAGCTCAAAGGTTAGCGGGGGTTTACGTGAGCAGTTCTTC CASSSKVSGGLREQFF
- - TRBJ1-2 14 TRBV28 TGTGCCAGCAGTGCAGGGTCCCCCTCCGCTGGCTACACCTTC CASSAGSPSAGYTF
- - TRBJ2-7 16 TRBV30 TGTGCCTGGAGTTATGGATCACTAGCACTAAGTGGAGAGCAGTACTTC CAWSYGSLALSGEQYF
TRBD1 once TRBJ2-7 15 TRBV9 TGTGCCAGCAGCGTAGATTCCGGACAGGGGAGGGAGCAGTACTTC CASSVDSGQGREQYF
- - TRBJ1-2 20 TRBV18 TGTGCCAGCTCACCACCGGGGGCCCGCTTACCGGGGCCTGGGGACTATGGCTACACCTTC CASSPPGARLPGPGDYGYTF
TRBD2 - TRBJ2-3 16 TRBV7-9 TGTGCCAGCAACCTAGGACTAGCGGGATTTTCAGATACGCAGTATTTT CASNLGLAGFSDTQYF
- - TRBJ2-4 17 TRBV18 TGTGCCAGCTCACACCTCGGGGGAGGGGGAGCCAAAAACATTCAGTACTTC CASSHLGGGGAKNIQYF